These 20 T cell receptor beta chains share one sample of origin, sequenced in a study of cytomegalovirus exposure and HLA in healthy donors. It was with 60 Vbeta and 13 Jbeta primers that the PCR ran. Using immunoSEQ multiplex PCR, the repertoire was profiled, and TCRdb retains in-frame clones only, with some absent. The data hold 110,000 to 150,000 clones, with 80% to 90% observed a single time. The sequencing input was PBMCs. The receptor source for this set is a woman between 35 and 50 years old in good health and CMV-seropositive.

This clone occurred once. This chain uses TRBV6-5 with TRBJ1-1; tentatively, D is TRBD1 (5 bases). The CDR3 has 14 residues. V gave up 5 bases and J gave up 4 bases, with 14 bases separating them. The germline gives CDR1 MNHEY, CDR2 SVGAGI. The CDR3 here is CASSGPGRVTEAFF. As DNA, the CDR3 is TGTGCCAGCAGTGGTCCAGGGAGGGTCACTGAAGCTTTCTTT.

The chain uses TRBV10-1 and TRBJ2-2, with D unresolved. Germline CDR1 reads WNHNN; CDR2 reads SYGVQD (reference sequence). Trimming pared 2 bases from V and 5 bases from J, leaving 3 bases between. This CDR3 comprises 12 residues. Here the CDR3 DNA reads TGCGCCAGCAGTGAGACTACCGGGGAGCTGTTTTTT. Encoded protein: CASSETTGELFF.

The chain employs TRBV4-2 and TRBJ1-1, with a possible D match to TRBD1 (5 bases). This CDR3 is 16 amino acids long. V was pared by 2 bases and J by 3 bases, with 16 bases between. Germline assignment: CDR1 LGHNA and CDR2 YNFKEQ. The CDR3 protein is CASSQPLTGGDTEAFF. CDR3 bases: TGTGCCAGCAGCCAACCGTTGACCGGAGGGGACACTGAAGCTTTCTTT.

V usage is TRBV28 and J usage is TRBJ1-6; no reliable D call. Germline CDR1 reads MDHEN; CDR2 reads SYDVKM. Trimming pared 3 bases from V and 7 bases from J, leaving 13 bases between. The CDR3 consists of 15 residues. Here the CDR3 DNA reads TGTGCCAGCAGTTTTGGATCCCCGGGGAATTCACCCCTCCACTTT. Amino acids: CASSFGSPGNSPLHF.

The CDR3 spells CASSYSGLAIREQYF. The CDR3 DNA reads TGTGCCAGCAGTTACTCGGGACTAGCGATAAGGGAGCAGTACTTC. This chain links TRBV6-5 with TRBJ2-7, with 10 bases identical to TRBD2. Germline V gene lookup returns CDR1 MNHEY and CDR2 SVGAGI. J was trimmed by 7 bases and V by 0 bases; bases with no gene match: 6. There are 15 residues in the CDR3.

Concerning this clone itself: The sample has other DNA sequences that encode this CDR3 too. The chain combines TRBV5-1 with TRBJ2-5, with D unresolved. V dropped 4 bases and J dropped 2 bases, with 27 bases sitting between them. This CDR3 spans 19 amino acids. CDR1 is SGHRS, CDR2 YFSETQ, per germline. The CDR3: CASSLSELSFKLLQETQYF. The DNA of the CDR3 is TGCGCCAGCAGCCTGTCCGAGCTGTCGTTCAAATTACTACAAGAGACCCAGTACTTC.

V and J are TRBV7-9 and TRBJ1-5; 7 bases match TRBD1. With 5 bases clipped from V and 1 base from J, the junction kept 8 bases outside the gene matches. Per the germline V gene, CDR1 is SEHNR and CDR2 is FQNEAQ (reference sequence). This CDR3 has 16 residues. The CDR3 here is CASSPGQPISNQPQHF. In nucleotides, the CDR3 is TGTGCCAGCAGCCCGGGACAGCCGATAAGCAATCAGCCCCAGCATTTT. Full variable domain (rest looked up from reference TRBV7-9 and TRBJ1-5): DTGVSQNPRHKITKRGQNVTFRCDPISEHNRLYWYRQTLGQGPEFLTYFQNEAQLEKSRLLSDRFSAERPKGSFSTLEIQRTEQGDSAMYLCASSPGQPISNQPQHFGDGTRLSIL.

The J gene is TRBJ1-1, the V gene TRBV10-3; D is uncertain. The CDR3 runs to 13 residues. From germline, CDR1 is ENHRY and CDR2 SYGVKD. V was pared by 5 bases and J by 4 bases, with 11 bases between. The DNA of the CDR3 is TGTGCCATCAGTAACGAGGAGGTCACTGAAGCTTTCTTT. It translates to CAISNEEVTEAFF.

This chain uses TRBV28 with TRBJ1-4, with TRBD1 identical over 11 bases. This CDR3 comprises 14 residues. Losses at the gene ends were 6 bases for V and 8 bases for J; bases not matched to a gene: 5. The V gene's germline CDR1 is MDHEN and CDR2 SYDVKM. The CDR3 DNA is TGTGCCAGCAGACGGACAGGGGGCCGCGAAAAACTGTTTTTT. Its translation is CASRRTGGREKLFF.

This clone came up once. This chain uses TRBV30 with TRBJ1-2; D remains ambiguous. Germline CDR1 reads GTSNPN; CDR2 reads SVGIG (reference sequence). The CDR3 consists of 12 residues. V was clipped by 7 bases and J by 7 bases, with 16 bases between them. The CDR3 region is CAYFPTSGGYTF. The CDR3 nucleotides are TGTGCCTACTTCCCCACCTCGGGTGGCTACACCTTC.

With regard to this clone: Germline and junction disagree at one end, which may indicate a read error. The chain has TRBV7-7 and TRBJ2-5, with D possibly TRBD1 on 5 matching bases. The CDR3 totals 15 residues. Germline assignment: CDR1 SSHAT and CDR2 FNYEAQ (reference sequence). The CDR3 reads CASSPDSFTGETQYF. CDR3 coding DNA: TGTGCTAGCAGCCCCGACAGTTTTACGGGAGAGACCCAGTACTTC.

V gene TRBV5-1 combines with J gene TRBJ2-7; TRBD1 matches at 10 bases. Germline-derived CDR1 and CDR2 are SGHRS and YFSETQ. The V gene end was trimmed by 6 bases and the J gene end by 4 bases; junction bases not matched to a gene: 7. The CDR3 consists of 14 residues. CDR3 loop: CASKGTGAGYEQYF. In nucleotides, the CDR3 is TGCGCCAGCAAGGGGACAGGGGCAGGGTACGAGCAGTACTTC.

The chain uses TRBV4-1 and TRBJ2-1; a possible D gene is TRBD2 (5 bases). This CDR3 comprises 17 residues. Germline loops: CDR1 MGHRA, CDR2 YSYEKL. Trimming removed 1 base at V and 5 bases at J, with 18 bases between. CDR3 in DNA: TGCGCCAGCAGCCAAGGTTCTTTTAGAGGGCAGGACAATGAGCAGTTCTTC. It yields the protein CASSQGSFRGQDNEQFF.

The chain uses TRBV9 and TRBJ1-6, with a possible D match to TRBD1 (6 bases). The CDR3 has 15 amino acids. V was trimmed by 4 bases and J by 7 bases, leaving 15 bases between them. CDR1 is SGDLS, CDR2 YYNGEE, per germline. In DNA form, the CDR3 reads TGTGCCAGCAGCCCATCCCGGGGGGCGAATTCACCCCTCCACTTT. Encoded protein: CASSPSRGANSPLHF.

The rearrangement links TRBV19 to TRBJ2-3, with 7 bases identical to TRBD1. This CDR3 is 13 amino acids long. CDR1 and CDR2 (germline): LNHDA, SQIVND (reference sequence). J gave up 2 bases and V 9 bases, and 5 bases lay outside the gene matches. DNA for the CDR3: TGTGCCAGCCGGGACAGAGCCACAGATACGCAGTATTTT. Amino acids: CASRDRATDTQYF.

The genes are TRBV10-2 and TRBJ1-1; 8 bases map to TRBD1. V shed 6 bases and J 5 bases; nucleotides not matched to a gene: 5. The CDR3 length is 13 residues. Looked up from germline, CDR1 is WSHSY and CDR2 is SAAADI. CDR3 nucleotides: TGCGCCAGCAGCCAACAGGGGGGTACTGAAGCTTTCTTT. Translating it yields CASSQQGGTEAFF.

The chain has TRBV7-9 and TRBJ1-2; TRBD1 matches 9 bases. The CDR3 has 14 amino acids. V dropped 0 bases and J dropped 7; count of bases not matched to a gene: 3. Germline V lookup: CDR1 SEHNR, CDR2 FQNEAQ (reference sequence). The CDR3 loop reads CASSLAGTGSGYTF. Here the CDR3 DNA reads TGTGCCAGCAGCTTAGCGGGGACAGGGAGTGGCTACACCTTC.

The V gene is TRBV5-8, the J gene TRBJ2-5; the match to TRBD2 covers 7 bases. Germline V gene sequence: CDR1 SGHTS, CDR2 YDEGEE. The CDR3 is 15 residues long. V lost 4 bases to trimming and J lost 3 bases; unmatched junction nucleotides: 9. CDR3: CASSPLTSRKETQYF. CDR3 nucleotides: TGTGCCAGCAGCCCCTTGACTAGCAGAAAAGAGACCCAGTACTTC.

The chain recombines TRBV7-9 with TRBJ2-1; the D gene is possibly TRBD2 (5 bases). CDR1 and CDR2 from the germline V gene are SEHNR and FQNEAQ (reference sequence). Between the trimmed V and J ends, which lost 6 bases and 10 bases, there was a span of 13 bases. The CDR3 runs 12 residues. The CDR3 here is CASRLPPGEQFF. For the CDR3, the DNA is TGTGCCAGCAGACTGCCCCCGGGGGAGCAGTTCTTC.

The rearrangement uses TRBV2 and TRBJ2-6; D is perhaps TRBD1 (6 bases). Trimming shortened V by 7 bases and J by 2 bases, and 9 bases separated the two germline ends. The germline V gene has CDR1 SNHLY and CDR2 FYNNEI. This CDR3 has 14 residues. The CDR3 sequence is CASTDSAGANVLTF. Here the CDR3 DNA reads TGTGCCAGCACGGACAGCGCTGGGGCCAACGTCCTGACTTTC.